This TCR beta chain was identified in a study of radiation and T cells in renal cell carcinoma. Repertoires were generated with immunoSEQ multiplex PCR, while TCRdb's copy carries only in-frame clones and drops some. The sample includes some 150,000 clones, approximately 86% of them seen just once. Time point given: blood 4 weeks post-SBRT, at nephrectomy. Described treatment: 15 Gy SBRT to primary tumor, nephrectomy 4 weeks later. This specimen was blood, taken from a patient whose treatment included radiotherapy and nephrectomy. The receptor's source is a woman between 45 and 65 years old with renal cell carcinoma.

CDR3 amino acids: CASSTTQGEVYGYTF. The CDR3, as DNA: TGTGCCAGTAGTACAACCCAGGGGGAAGTGTATGGCTACACCTTC. The chain combines TRBV19 with TRBJ1-2; 7 bases fit TRBD1. With V trimmed by 4 bases and J by 5 bases, 10 bases remained unmatched. The CDR3 has 15 residues. CDR1 is LNHDA, CDR2 SQIVND, per germline (reference sequence).